The subject of this entry is one T cell receptor (beta chain). How the authors handled the data: Estimates of nucleated cell counts were drawn from the amplification of reference gene primers. The table came from immunoSEQ multiplex PCR; TCRdb's copy has only in-frame clones and leaves some out. The DNA was the basis for D and trimming; V, J and clone size are from that table. The sample lists fewer than 350,000 clones; around 89% were seen once. This sample stems from a study of blood T cell repertoires in COVID-19. Study background: Whether acute or convalescent, the COVID-19 samples came from the United States, Italy and Spain. The cDNA or gDNA used as material had been derived from T cells, B-cell-depleted T cells, or PBMCs.

Germline lookup yields CDR1 LNHDA and CDR2 SQIVND (reference sequence). V lost 3 bases and J lost 7; bases outside the gene matches: 6. The CDR3 is 14 amino acids. This TCR came from a man aged 40-50 years with acute or convalescent COVID-19. The specimen was peripheral blood. The chain employs TRBV19 and TRBJ2-4; 7 bases map to TRBD2. In DNA, the CDR3 is TGTGCCAGTAGTATTGGGGACTATAAGAACATTCAGTACTTC. Amino acids: CASSIGDYKNIQYF.